The present T cell receptor (beta chain) was sequenced within a study of blood T cell repertoires in COVID-19 (dated by TCRdb to the early 2020s). Background for the entire study: The collaborator samples originated in the United States, Italy and Spain and spanned the acute and convalescent phases of COVID-19. Nearly every sample came with metadata listing a de-identified subject ID, COVID-19 status, age in years and sex. Subjects who had been exposed to COVID-19, were actively infected with it, or had recovered from it provided the deeply sampled blood TCRbeta repertoires that made up the dataset. The prospective study material was composed of cDNA or gDNA derived from T cells, B-cell-depleted T cells, or PBMCs. The samples were drawn from two sources: the first 160 participants of the ongoing ImmuneRACE study, and 950 to 1,500 subjects contributed by 6 global collaborators. Where available, HLA class I and class II types were taken from metadata supplied by the sample provider and were not determined by assay-based typing. A freely available public database, intended as a resource for researchers studying the immune response to SARS-CoV-2, is where the repertoires were released.

V ends up 8 bases short and J 0 bases short, with an unmatched junction base count of 4. The CDR3, from cysteine to phenylalanine, totals 15 residues. Of all the DNA, just the CDR3 is kept, 45 bases in frame from base 1. The germline V gene yields MNHEY for CDR1 and SVGAGI for CDR2. The immunoSEQ Assay, a bias-controlled multiplex PCR, was used to amplify TCRbeta CDR3 regions from genomic DNA. Under the source paper's analysis protocol: Nucleated cell counts per sample were estimated from amplification of reference gene primers within the assay. To quantify the absolute abundance of each unique TCRbeta CDR3 rearrangement, sequence reads were collapsed and filtered. Productive Simpson clonality was computed per sample as the square root of Simpson's diversity index over productive rearrangements. As stored in TCRdb, this immuneACCESS dataset retains in-frame rearrangements with V and J assigned. A fraction of the clones does not appear; measured against another copy, unresolved V genes explain less than half of the discrepancy, and the remainder lacks a known reason. From that table come the V and J calls and clone size; the DNA was used to work out D and trimming. The sample contains about 210,000 clones, 80% to 90% of them found a single time. Of the sample, approximately 2.9% is held by the ten largest clones.

Each collaborating institution followed its own protocols to collect whole blood in K2EDTA tubes. For TCRbeta analysis, collaborators shipped samples as frozen whole blood, isolated PBMCs, or DNA extracted from either of those sample types. Points the paper makes about the study in general: How much clinical and demographic metadata was included differed by source and by participant, and the metadata was provided uncurated.

Concerning this clone: The target of this receptor is not known. Base-call qualities are not available, and no considerably larger clone is one nucleotide away.

This sequence originates from a man in his forties or fifties with active or convalescent COVID-19. The sample consisted of peripheral blood. The V and J segments used are TRBV6-5 and TRBJ1-6, with 7 bases matching TRBD1. The sequenced DNA is TGTGCCAGCGGGACAGCAAGCTCCTATAATTCACCCCTCCACTTT. Translated, this gives CASGTASSYNSPLHF.